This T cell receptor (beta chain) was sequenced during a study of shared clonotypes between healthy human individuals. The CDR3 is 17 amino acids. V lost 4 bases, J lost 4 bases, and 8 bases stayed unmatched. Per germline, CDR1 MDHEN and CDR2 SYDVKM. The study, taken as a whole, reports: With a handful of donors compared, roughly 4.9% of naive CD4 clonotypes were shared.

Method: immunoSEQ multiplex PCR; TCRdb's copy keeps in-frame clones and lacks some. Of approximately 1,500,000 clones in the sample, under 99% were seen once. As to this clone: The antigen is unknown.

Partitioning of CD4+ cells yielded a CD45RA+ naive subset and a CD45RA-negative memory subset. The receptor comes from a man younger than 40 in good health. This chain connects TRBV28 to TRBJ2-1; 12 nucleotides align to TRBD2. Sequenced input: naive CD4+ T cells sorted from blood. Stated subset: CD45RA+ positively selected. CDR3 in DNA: TGTGCCAGCAGTTCCCAGACTAGCGGGAGATGGTACAATGAGCAGTTCTTC. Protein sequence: CASSSQTSGRWYNEQFF.